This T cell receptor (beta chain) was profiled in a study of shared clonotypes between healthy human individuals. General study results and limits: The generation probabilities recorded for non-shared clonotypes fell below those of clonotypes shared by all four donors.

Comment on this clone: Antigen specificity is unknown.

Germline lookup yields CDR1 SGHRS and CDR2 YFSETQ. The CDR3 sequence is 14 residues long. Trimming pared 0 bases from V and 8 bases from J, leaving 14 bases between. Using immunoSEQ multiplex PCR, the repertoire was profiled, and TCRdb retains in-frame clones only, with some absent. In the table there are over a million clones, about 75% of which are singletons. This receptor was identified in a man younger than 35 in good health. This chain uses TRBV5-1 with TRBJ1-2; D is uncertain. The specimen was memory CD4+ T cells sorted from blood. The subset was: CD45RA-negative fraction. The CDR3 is CASSLAGQPGGYTF. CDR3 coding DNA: TGCGCCAGCAGCTTGGCAGGTCAGCCTGGCGGCTACACCTTC.